These 17 T cell receptor beta chains were all obtained from the same sample, sequenced in a study of monozygotic twins with inflammatory bowel disease (dated by TCRdb to the late 2010s). The library was prepared using 5' RACE. For sequencing, an Illumina HiSeq 2500 was employed. The reads underwent TCRdb reprocessing, giving one record for each CDR3 protein sequence and no DNA. This sample's table lists about 160,000 distinct CDR3 sequences. The ten most abundant clones make up about 7.4% of the sample. Sample: blood. These TCRs come from a human donor with ulcerative colitis or Crohn's disease, or a healthy co-twin of an affected twin (not recorded which).

The chain links TRBV5-1 to TRBJ1-1. In germline, CDR1 is SGHRS, CDR2 YFSETQ. This CDR3 spans 14 amino acids. The CDR3 here is CASSFRALNTEAFF.

The rearrangement uses TRBV4-3 and TRBJ1-4; TCRdb gives TRBD1 as the D gene, but with no DNA this cannot be confirmed. Germline V gives CDR1 LGHNA, CDR2 YSLEER. CDR3 length: 17 amino acids. The CDR3 protein is CASSQDIYRGHDEKLFF.

The CDR3 sequence: CASSLGTRAGNTIYF. The gene calls are TRBV5-1 and TRBJ1-3. Germline V gene lookup returns CDR1 SGHRS and CDR2 YFSETQ. The CDR3 consists of 15 residues. Drawing the rest from reference TRBV5-1 and TRBJ1-3, the complete variable domain is KAGVTQTPRYLIKTRGQQVTLSCSPISGHRSVSWYQQTPGQGLQFLFEYFSETQRNKGNFPGRFSGRQFSNSRSEMNVSTLELGDSALYLCASSLGTRAGNTIYFGEGSWLTVV.

This sequence joins TRBV5-1 and TRBJ2-2; TCRdb selects TRBD1, and the lack of DNA leaves this call unchecked. CDR3 length: 14 amino acids. The germline V gene encodes CDR1 SGHRS and CDR2 YFSETQ. CDR3 region: CASRPRVDTGELFF. Together with reference TRBV5-1 and TRBJ2-2, the CDR3 gives the full variable domain: KAGVTQTPRYLIKTRGQQVTLSCSPISGHRSVSWYQQTPGQGLQFLFEYFSETQRNKGNFPGRFSGRQFSNSRSEMNVSTLELGDSALYLCASRPRVDTGELFFGEGSRLTVL.

The chain carries TRBV7-2 and TRBJ2-1; there is no DNA to check the TCRdb D call of TRBD1. CDR3 size: 15 residues. CDR1 is SGHTA and CDR2 is FQGNSA in the germline V gene. CDR3 sequence: CASSQASGTGNEQFF.

This rearrangement joins TRBV7-2 to TRBJ2-2; TCRdb's D call of TRBD1 is untestable without DNA. The CDR3 is made up of 16 amino acids. The germline V gene encodes CDR1 SGHTA and CDR2 FQGNSA. CDR3: CASRSTGGLNTGELFF.

The CDR3 loop is CASSLDQGSNTEAFF. V usage is TRBV7-9 and J usage is TRBJ1-1. The length of the CDR3 is 15 residues. CDR1 SEHNR and CDR2 FQNEAQ come from the germline V gene (reference sequence). The full variable domain, rest sourced from reference TRBV7-9 and TRBJ1-1, is DTGVSQNPRHKITKRGQNVTFRCDPISEHNRLYWYRQTLGQGPEFLTYFQNEAQLEKSRLLSDRFSAERPKGSFSTLEIQRTEQGDSAMYLCASSLDQGSNTEAFFGQGTRLTVV.

The chain is built from TRBV30 and TRBJ1-6. Germline V gene sequence: CDR1 GTSNPN, CDR2 SVGIG (reference sequence). CDR3 length: 16 amino acids. The CDR3 loop reads CAWSRKELPVDSPLHF.

This chain joins TRBV5-6 and TRBJ1-2; the TRBD1 assignment by TCRdb is unverifiable without DNA. Germline assignment: CDR1 SGHDT and CDR2 YYEEEE. CDR3 length equals 17 residues. This chain's CDR3 is CASSSGGRQGANYGYTF.

This chain links TRBV29-1 with TRBJ2-1; the TRBD2 assignment by TCRdb is unverifiable without DNA. The germline CDR1 and CDR2 sequences are SQVTM and ANQGSEA. The CDR3 has 14 amino acids. CDR3 in amino acids: CSVVGGGGYKEQFF.

The chain employs TRBV20-1 and TRBJ1-4; TCRdb names TRBD1, which stays unverified in the absence of DNA. The CDR3 is 13 amino acids. In germline, CDR1 is DFQATT, CDR2 SNEGSKA (reference sequence). This CDR3 is CSATTGAHEKLFF.

The genes are TRBV5-1 and TRBJ2-5. The germline V gene encodes CDR1 SGHRS and CDR2 YFSETQ. This CDR3 is built from 14 residues. The CDR3 is CASSLNPIQETQYF.

The rearrangement uses TRBV20-1 and TRBJ2-7; the TCRdb D gene call, TRBD2, has no DNA to confirm it. The CDR3 has 14 residues. Germline values: CDR1 DFQATT, CDR2 SNEGSKA (reference sequence). CDR3 protein: CSAKRWDSPYEQYF.

This chain joins TRBV7-8 and TRBJ2-1. This CDR3 has 15 residues. Germline values: CDR1 SGHVS, CDR2 FQNEAQ. The CDR3 here is CASSTRRITYNEQFF.

This chain uses TRBV7-6 with TRBJ1-5; there is no DNA to check the TCRdb D call of TRBD1. This CDR3 is built from 16 residues. The V gene's germline CDR1 is SGHVS and CDR2 FNYEAQ. The CDR3 sequence is CASSLGQAGLGQPQHF.

The J gene is TRBJ1-6, the V gene TRBV6-2 or TRBV6-3. CDR1 and CDR2 from the germline V gene are MNHEY and SVGEGT. The CDR3 loop spans 12 amino acids. This CDR3 is CASSYRTTPLHF.

CDR3 loop: CASSLGWVLPNTEAFF. V gene TRBV5-1 combines with J gene TRBJ1-1. Germline-derived CDR1 and CDR2 are SGHRS and YFSETQ. The CDR3 loop spans 16 amino acids.